The 30 T cell receptor beta chains reported below all come from one sample, sequenced in a study of T cell responses to AZD1222 COVID-19 vaccine. Here immunoSEQ multiplex PCR was the method, and the copy in TCRdb shows in-frame clones only, minus some. The sample has 180,000 or so clones, 88% seen once. Sequencing was performed on peripheral blood, taken 28 days after the second AZD1222 dose. Receptors were obtained from an adult who received the AZD1222 COVID-19 vaccine.

The J gene is TRBJ2-6, the V gene TRBV30; 10 bases align to TRBD1. CDR1 is GTSNPN and CDR2 is SVGIG in the germline V gene (reference sequence). The CDR3 totals 17 residues. V trimming: 2 bases; J trimming: 4 bases; junction bases outside the gene matches: 8. CDR3 sequence: CAWSLTGTGVGANVLTF. CDR3 nucleotide sequence: TGTGCCTGGAGTTTAACCGGGACAGGGGTCGGGGCCAACGTCCTGACTTTC.

The V call is TRBV30, the J call TRBJ2-1; the D is unclear. The germline gives CDR1 GTSNPN, CDR2 SVGIG (reference sequence). This CDR3 spans 12 amino acids. Trimming stripped 5 bases from V and 1 base from J, with 6 bases between. The CDR3 DNA follows: TGTGCCTGGGGTTTTTCCTACAATGAGCAGTTCTTC. The encoded protein is CAWGFSYNEQFF.

This chain joins TRBV4-2 and TRBJ1-1, with a tentative D call TRBD1 (5 bases). Germline CDR1 is LGHNA and CDR2 is YNFKEQ. The CDR3 has 12 amino acids. Trimming took off 4 bases at V and 9 bases at J, with 12 bases between the two ends. CDR3 protein: CASSRRDEQAFF. The CDR3 DNA reads TGTGCCAGCAGCCGCCGGGACGAACAAGCTTTCTTT.

The V call is TRBV21-1, the J call TRBJ2-1; the table's D call of TRBD2 was not tested on the DNA. TRBV21-1 is a pseudogene segment. The CDR3 is 13 residues long. The CDR3 coding sequence is TGTGCCCGAGCTAGCGGGAGATGGCATGAGCAGTTCTTC. It encodes CARASGRWHEQFF.

The V gene is TRBV30, the J gene TRBJ1-2; 10 positions agree with TRBD1. J was trimmed by 5 bases and V by 0 bases; bases with no gene match: 9. This CDR3 contains 16 residues. Germline-derived CDR1 and CDR2 are GTSNPN and SVGIG (reference sequence). CDR3: CAWSVASPGQGYGYTF. CDR3 nucleotides: TGTGCCTGGAGTGTCGCCAGTCCGGGACAGGGGTATGGCTACACCTTC.

V is TRBV10-3 and J is TRBJ2-3; D is possibly TRBD1 (5 bases). V was shortened by 0 bases and J by 4 bases, with 17 bases between the two germline ends. Looked up from germline, CDR1 is ENHRY and CDR2 is SYGVKD. This CDR3 has 17 amino acids. The CDR3 is CAISESNPGKISDTQYF. CDR3 coding DNA: TGTGCCATCAGTGAGTCGAATCCAGGGAAAATCTCAGATACGCAGTATTTT.

The J gene is TRBJ1-1, the V gene TRBV18; weak D call: TRBD1 (5 bases). Trimming removed 5 bases at V and 0 bases at J, with 19 bases between. Germline values: CDR1 KGHSH, CDR2 LQKENI. The CDR3 loop spans 17 amino acids. The CDR3 sequence is CASSTGDGPDMNTEAFF. The DNA for the CDR3 is TGTGCCAGCTCAACCGGGGACGGCCCAGACATGAACACTGAAGCTTTCTTT.

The rearrangement joins TRBV28 to TRBJ1-2; D is unclear. Per germline, CDR1 MDHEN and CDR2 SYDVKM. V gave up 8 bases and J gave up 2 bases, with 9 bases separating them. This CDR3 has 12 amino acids. The CDR3 nucleotides read TGTGCCAGCCAACCGGGGAACTATGGCTACACCTTC. It codes for CASQPGNYGYTF.

The chain couples TRBV5-1 to TRBJ2-1, with 10 bases aligning to TRBD2. Germline trimming cut 4 bases from V and 5 bases from J; bases unmatched to any gene: 3. Germline values: CDR1 SGHRS, CDR2 YFSETQ. The CDR3 runs 14 residues. CDR3 sequence: CASSIGLADNEQFF. The CDR3 DNA follows: TGCGCCAGCAGCATTGGACTAGCGGACAATGAGCAGTTCTTC. Combining the CDR3 with reference TRBV5-1 and TRBJ2-1 gives the whole variable domain KAGVTQTPRYLIKTRGQQVTLSCSPISGHRSVSWYQQTPGQGLQFLFEYFSETQRNKGNFPGRFSGRQFSNSRSEMNVSTLELGDSALYLCASSIGLADNEQFFGPGTRLTVL.

The chain links TRBV6-6 to TRBJ2-5; D is perhaps TRBD1 (6 bases). The CDR3 loop spans 15 amino acids. The V gene lost 0 bases and the J gene lost 5 bases, with 13 bases spanning the gap. CDR1 and CDR2 (germline): MNHNY, SVGAGI (reference sequence). CDR3 bases: TGTGCCAGCAGTTACTCGCTAAGGGGGTGGGAGACCCAGTACTTC. Its translation: CASSYSLRGWETQYF.

The genes are TRBV11-2 and TRBJ1-2; 11 bases match TRBD1. CDR1 is SGHAT and CDR2 is FQNNGV in the germline V gene. The CDR3 consists of 15 residues. The J segment lost 2 bases and the V segment lost 5 bases, leaving 4 bases of the junction unmatched. CDR3 sequence (DNA): TGTGCCAGCAGCCCGTGGACAGGGGGCAACTATGGCTACACCTTC. Its protein is CASSPWTGGNYGYTF.

V is TRBV18 and J is TRBJ2-7; possibly TRBD2 for D (5 bases). Trimming left V 5 bases short and J 0 bases short, with 11 bases between. The germline V gene encodes CDR1 KGHSH and CDR2 LQKENI. The CDR3 has 14 residues. CDR3 DNA sequence: TGTGCCAGCTCATCTCTAGCACTCTCCTACGAGCAGTACTTC. This sequence encodes CASSSLALSYEQYF.

The chain uses TRBV5-6 and TRBJ1-1, with unresolved D. Germline lookup yields CDR1 SGHDT and CDR2 YYEEEE. V was pared by 1 base and J by 6 bases, with 16 bases between. The CDR3 totals 15 residues. The CDR3 DNA is TGTGCCAGCAGCTTGTCGTGGGAGCTGCTATCTGAAGCTTTCTTT. Its protein is CASSLSWELLSEAFF.

The CDR3 reads CASSLGRRGLENSPLHF. The CDR3 nucleotides are TGTGCCAGCAGCTTGGGTCGCAGGGGGTTGGAAAATTCACCCCTCCACTTT. The gene calls are TRBV5-8 and TRBJ1-6; 7 bases fit TRBD1. Germline V gene data show CDR1 as SGHTS and CDR2 as YDEGEE. Trimming took 0 bases from V and 7 from J; bases not matched to a gene: 10. CDR3 length: 17 residues.

The chain combines TRBV27 with TRBJ2-7; D is ambiguous. Germline values: CDR1 MNHEY, CDR2 SMNVEV (reference sequence). The CDR3 is 14 residues long. The V end lost 6 bases, the J end lost 5 bases, and 17 bases lay between the germline ends. The CDR3: CASSFLGMPHEQYF. For the CDR3, the DNA is TGTGCCAGCAGCTTTTTAGGGATGCCCCACGAGCAGTACTTC.

The rearrangement uses TRBV6-5 and TRBJ2-3; 7 bases align to TRBD1. The length of the CDR3 is 12 residues. J gave up 8 bases and V 7 bases, and 6 bases lay outside the gene matches. Germline-derived CDR1 and CDR2 are MNHEY and SVGAGI. The CDR3 loop reads CASKGTAVTQYF. CDR3 in DNA: TGTGCCAGCAAGGGGACAGCCGTTACGCAGTATTTT.

The chain has TRBV7-6 and TRBJ1-5; 10 nucleotides align to TRBD1. With 5 bases clipped from V and 5 bases from J, the junction kept 9 bases outside the gene matches. The CDR3 is 16 residues long. Germline V gene lookup returns CDR1 SGHVS and CDR2 FNYEAQ. CDR3 DNA: TGTGCCAGCAGCGCCGCGACAGGGACAGGGGATCAGCCCCAGCATTTT. Encoded protein: CASSAATGTGDQPQHF.

This clone appeared a few times. The J gene is TRBJ2-7, the V gene TRBV19, with D perhaps matching TRBD2 (5 bases). This CDR3 has 12 amino acids. Germline CDR1 is LNHDA and CDR2 is SQIVND (reference sequence). The V end was cut by 7 bases, the J end by 7 bases, with 14 bases between. CDR3 bases: TGTGCCAGTACCGACCAGGCGGGTGAGCAGTACTTC. Protein sequence: CASTDQAGEQYF.

This clone was detected only once. The chain is built from TRBV28 and TRBJ1-1, with D perhaps matching TRBD1 (5 bases). The V end lost 2 bases, the J end lost 5 bases, and 12 bases lay between the germline ends. CDR1 MDHEN and CDR2 SYDVKM come from the germline V gene. The CDR3 consists of 14 residues. CDR3 nucleotide sequence: TGTGCCAGCAGTTTAGGGGGAGGGTTAACTGAAGCTTTCTTT. Translating gives CASSLGGGLTEAFF.

This chain joins TRBV27 and TRBJ2-2; TRBD1 is a possible D gene (6 bases). CDR3 length equals 15 residues. V was pared by 2 bases and J by 7 bases, with 14 bases between. CDR1 and CDR2 from the germline V gene are MNHEY and SMNVEV (reference sequence). The chain's CDR3 is CASSLRGRGVGELFF. CDR3 nucleotides: TGTGCCAGCAGTTTAAGGGGCAGGGGTGTCGGGGAGCTGTTTTTT.

This clone was picked up one time. The chain couples TRBV7-2 to TRBJ2-1; 10 nucleotides agree with TRBD1. With 3 bases clipped from V and 6 bases from J, the junction kept 8 bases outside the gene matches. Per the germline V gene, CDR1 is SGHTA and CDR2 is FQGNSA. This CDR3 has 16 residues. The CDR3 DNA reads TGTGCCAGCAGCTTCGGTCGGGACAGGGGAGTCAATGAGCAGTTCTTC. Its protein product is CASSFGRDRGVNEQFF.

This clone was counted once. V gene TRBV19 combines with J gene TRBJ1-5; perhaps TRBD1 as D (6 bases). Germline V gene lookup returns CDR1 LNHDA and CDR2 SQIVND (reference sequence). Trimming shortened V by 3 bases and J by 5 bases, and 11 bases separated the two germline ends. CDR3 size: 14 residues. The CDR3 is CASSIHQGYQPQHF. The DNA for the CDR3 is TGTGCCAGTAGTATTCATCAGGGGTATCAGCCCCAGCATTTT.

This clone appeared a single time. V is TRBV7-9 and J is TRBJ2-3; D gene uncertain. CDR1 SEHNR and CDR2 FQNEAQ come from the germline V gene (reference sequence). V lost 4 bases and J lost 6, with 11 bases in between. The CDR3 extends over 13 amino acids. This CDR3 reads CASSSIEWDTQYF. Here the CDR3 DNA reads TGTGCCAGCAGCTCCATAGAATGGGATACGCAGTATTTT.

For the CDR3, the DNA is TGTGCCAGCAGCCAAGGGACAGGGGAAAAACTGTTTTTT. It yields the protein CASSQGTGEKLFF. This chain joins TRBV3-1 (or the pseudogene TRBV3-2) and TRBJ1-4, with TRBD1 matching 8 bases. J lost 8 bases, V lost 1 base, and 0 bases had no gene match. Per the germline V gene, CDR1 is LGHDT and CDR2 is YNNKEL (reference sequence). The CDR3 loop spans 13 amino acids.

The chain carries TRBV4-3 and TRBJ2-1; the D gene is possibly TRBD2 (5 bases). This CDR3 has 15 residues. Trimming removed 3 bases at V and 5 bases at J, with 14 bases between. Germline V gene lookup returns CDR1 LGHNA and CDR2 YSLEER. The CDR3 protein is CASSQTSRVNNEQFF. In DNA form, the CDR3 reads TGCGCCAGCAGCCAGACATCGAGGGTTAACAATGAGCAGTTCTTC.

This sequence joins TRBV6-5 and TRBJ2-2; D is ambiguous. V dropped 5 bases and J dropped 5 bases, with 6 bases sitting between them. The CDR3 runs to 12 residues. Germline CDR1 reads MNHEY; CDR2 reads SVGAGI. The CDR3 spells CASSMVTGELFF. The CDR3 DNA follows: TGTGCCAGCAGTATGGTTACCGGGGAGCTGTTTTTT.

The chain uses TRBV5-4 and TRBJ2-2, with TRBD2 matching over 10 bases. V trimming: 4 bases; J trimming: 6 bases; junction bases outside the gene matches: 6. The germline CDR1 and CDR2 sequences are SGHNT and YYREEE (reference sequence). The CDR3 loop spans 15 amino acids. CDR3 nucleotides: TGTGCCAGCAGCCGCGGACTAGCGGAGGCCGGGGAGCTGTTTTTT. Amino acids: CASSRGLAEAGELFF.

The CDR3 nucleotides read TGTGCCAGCAGCTTAGGGGGCCACGAGCAGTACTTC. This translates into CASSLGGHEQYF. The rearrangement uses TRBV7-9 and TRBJ2-7; D might be TRBD1 (5 bases). The CDR3 is 12 amino acids. Germline values: CDR1 SEHNR, CDR2 FQNEAQ (reference sequence). Trimming cost V 1 base and J 5 bases, with 6 bases left between them.

The CDR3 bases are TGTGCCACCAGTGCCGCGGACAGAGGGAACACTGAAGCTTTCTTT. It encodes CATSAADRGNTEAFF. The J gene is TRBJ1-1, the V gene TRBV24-1; D possibly corresponds to TRBD1 (6 bases). CDR3 size: 15 residues. V was cut by 5 bases and J by 1 base, with 13 bases left in between. Germline V CDR1 and CDR2: KGHDR, SFDVKD.

The gene calls are TRBV10-3 and TRBJ1-2, with D hard to call. V dropped 0 bases and J dropped 1 base, with 9 bases sitting between them. CDR1 is ENHRY and CDR2 is SYGVKD in the germline V gene. This CDR3 is built from 15 residues. CDR3: CAISESGSFNYGYTF. The CDR3 DNA sequence: TGTGCCATCAGTGAGTCGGGGAGTTTTAACTATGGCTACACCTTC.